The next 26 T cell receptor beta chains were all read from a single sample in a study of T cell repertoires in cytomegalovirus infection. TCRdb reanalysed the reads using MiXCR and keeps one entry per CDR3 protein. Seen here are about 160,000 distinct CDR3 sequences, roughly 22% observed once, and the top ten hold 25%. No cognate antigen is known for these TCRs. Sequenced material: CD8+ T cells from cultured PBMCs, taken from culture after CMV antigen stimulation. The source is a human donor in good health (CMV status not recorded). Some clones in this sample may be carry-over from other donors' samples.

The CDR3 loop reads CASSDTLNYGYTF. CDR3 DNA: TGTGCCAGCAGTGACACTCTTAACTATGGCTACACCTTC. The rearrangement joins TRBV6-4 to TRBJ1-2; D not resolved. This CDR3 region has 13 residues. Germline V gene sequence: CDR1 MRHNA, CDR2 SNTAGT. V was shortened by 2 bases and J by 1 base, with 5 bases between the two germline ends.

The V gene is TRBV7-2, the J gene TRBJ2-7; the D gene is possibly TRBD2 (6 bases). With 5 bases removed from V and 3 bases from J, the gap between germline ends came to 11 bases. The CDR3 is 13 residues long. Germline loops: CDR1 SGHTA, CDR2 FQGNSA. The CDR3 sequence: CASSPPTSYEQYF. The CDR3 bases are TGTGCCAGCAGCCCCCCGACTAGCTACGAGCAGTACTTC.

In its sample, this clonotype was seen once. Given the absence of the conserved phenylalanine or tryptophan at the CDR3 end, a read error is likely. This sequence joins TRBV4-1 and TRBJ1-5, with D possibly TRBD1 on 5 matching bases. V was shortened by 4 bases and J by 2 bases, with 21 bases between the two germline ends. The CDR3 covers 18 residues. In germline, CDR1 is MGHRA, CDR2 YSYEKL. CDR3 nucleotide sequence: TGCGCCAGCAGCCCCGAGGGTAGGGGATCCTTGGGCAATCAGCCCCAGCATTTA. Protein sequence: CASSPEGRGSLGNQPQHL.

This chain uses TRBV30 with TRBJ1-1; D not certain. V lost 2 bases and J 3 bases, leaving 10 bases between the germline ends. The CDR3 consists of 13 residues. Germline-derived CDR1 and CDR2 are GTSNPN and SVGIG (reference sequence). CDR3: CAWSIGSDTEAFF. The CDR3 DNA reads TGTGCCTGGAGTATAGGCTCGGACACTGAAGCTTTCTTT.

This sequence joins TRBV14 and TRBJ1-1, with unresolved D. Trimming removed 2 bases at V and 0 bases at J, with 7 bases between. Germline V CDR1 and CDR2: SGHDN, FVKESK. The CDR3 loop spans 14 amino acids. DNA for the CDR3: TGTGCCAGCAGCCAACGGCACCTGAACACTGAAGCTTTCTTT. It specifies CASSQRHLNTEAFF.

The chain recombines TRBV27 with TRBJ1-1, with TRBD1 identical over 9 bases. Germline V CDR1 and CDR2: MNHEY, SMNVEV (reference sequence). V shed 4 bases, J shed 2 bases, and the junction held 5 bases outside the gene matches. The CDR3 covers 15 residues. The CDR3: CASSWTGAFNTEAFF. Here the CDR3 DNA reads TGTGCCAGCAGTTGGACAGGGGCTTTTAACACTGAAGCTTTCTTT.

In this sample, this clonotype turned up a few times. This sequence joins TRBV28 and TRBJ2-1; 10 nucleotides agree with TRBD2. CDR3 length: 15 amino acids. Germline CDR1 reads MDHEN; CDR2 reads SYDVKM. Trimming took 5 bases from V and 6 from J; bases not matched to a gene: 7. The CDR3, as DNA: TGTGCCAGCAGTCCCAGCGGGGGGGCAGGCAATGAGCAGTTCTTC. Its protein is CASSPSGGAGNEQFF.

V is TRBV7-2 and J is TRBJ1-2; maybe TRBD1 (5 bases). V was cut by 1 base and J by 1 base, with 10 bases left in between. There are 15 residues in the CDR3. CDR1 is SGHTA, CDR2 FQGNSA, per germline. CDR3 nucleotide sequence: TGTGCCAGCAGCTTAGGGCAGGGTTTTAACTATGGCTACACCTTC. Residues: CASSLGQGFNYGYTF.

This chain uses TRBV6-5 with TRBJ2-3, with 7 bases fitting TRBD2. This CDR3 has 16 amino acids. Germline CDR1 MNHEY, CDR2 SVGAGI. Germline trimming cut 8 bases from V and 0 bases from J; bases unmatched to any gene: 11. CDR3 sequence reads: CASLPSGTTSTDTQYF. CDR3 nucleotide sequence: TGTGCCAGCCTTCCCTCCGGGACTACGAGCACAGATACGCAGTATTTT.

This clonotype has more than one count but fewer than ten. The chain links TRBV19 to TRBJ1-1; D is unclear. Trimming removed 5 bases at V and 3 bases at J, with 16 bases between. The CDR3 is 15 residues long. Per the germline V gene, CDR1 is LNHDA and CDR2 is SQIVND (reference sequence). The CDR3 region is CASSPEDDGYTEAFF. The CDR3 nucleotides read TGTGCCAGTAGTCCCGAAGACGACGGCTACACTGAAGCTTTCTTT.

This clonotype was counted a few times. CDR3 sequence: CASSTRTSGQETQYF. CDR3 DNA: TGTGCCAGTAGTACTCGGACTAGCGGGCAAGAGACCCAGTACTTC. The J gene is TRBJ2-5, the V gene TRBV19, with TRBD2 matching 11 bases. The CDR3 runs to 15 residues. The germline V gene has CDR1 LNHDA and CDR2 SQIVND (reference sequence). V dropped 4 bases and J dropped 2; count of bases not matched to a gene: 3.

This chain uses TRBV6-6 with TRBJ1-6; D unresolved. The CDR3 is 12 residues long. Germline CDR1 is MNHNY and CDR2 is SVGAGI (reference sequence). V was pared by 4 bases and J by 10 bases, with 8 bases between. The CDR3 DNA follows: TGTGCCAGCAGTTTAATAAGCTCACCCCTCCACTTT. Protein sequence: CASSLISSPLHF.

The chain employs TRBV7-9 and TRBJ1-1; D call uncertain. The CDR3 totals 14 residues. The V gene's germline CDR1 is SEHNR and CDR2 FQNEAQ (reference sequence). V shed 6 bases and J shed 0 bases, with 11 bases lying between them. The DNA for the CDR3 is TGTGCCAGCAGGGCGGGCAGCGTGAACACTGAAGCTTTCTTT. Its protein product is CASRAGSVNTEAFF.

This clonotype showed up many times. V and J are TRBV19 and TRBJ1-1; D gene uncertain. This CDR3 has 16 residues. CDR1 and CDR2 (germline): LNHDA, SQIVND (reference sequence). Deletions cut 2 bases from V and 0 bases from J, with 13 bases between. This chain's CDR3 is CASSIIEVRLNTEAFF. The CDR3 DNA reads TGTGCCAGTAGTATAATTGAGGTCAGACTGAACACTGAAGCTTTCTTT.

This rearrangement joins TRBV27 to TRBJ1-2; perhaps TRBD1 as D (6 bases). With 5 bases removed from V and 2 bases from J, the gap between germline ends came to 18 bases. The CDR3 loop spans 16 amino acids. Looked up from germline, CDR1 is MNHEY and CDR2 is SMNVEV (reference sequence). CDR3 bases: TGTGCCAGCAGTACCGAAATCCGCGGGGGCAACTATGGCTACACCTTC. It is translated as CASSTEIRGGNYGYTF.

V gene TRBV25-1 combines with J gene TRBJ1-1; weak D call: TRBD1 (5 bases). CDR3 length equals 17 residues. V dropped 0 bases and J dropped 1 base, with 15 bases sitting between them. Germline assignment: CDR1 MGHDK and CDR2 SYGVNS. CDR3 coding DNA: TGTGCCAGCAGTGAATATAAGCCCGGGCAGGGGAACACTGAAGCTTTCTTT. Translated: CASSEYKPGQGNTEAFF.

The V and J genes are TRBV12-3 or TRBV12-4 and TRBJ1-5, with 7 bases that match TRBD1. The CDR3 sequence is 16 residues long. Trimming cost V 4 bases and J 11 bases; bases outside gene matches: 17. The CDR3 DNA follows: TGTGCCAGCAGTTCCCGCTTCCGGGACAGAGGGCCGGCCCAGCATTTT. It is translated as CASSSRFRDRGPAQHF.

The chain combines TRBV11-2 with TRBJ1-1; 8 bases match TRBD1. The CDR3 loop spans 15 amino acids. After removal of 5 bases from V and 1 base from J, the junction contained 6 bases not matched to a gene. Germline V CDR1 and CDR2: SGHAT, FQNNGV. The CDR3 sequence: CASSTRTGGNTEAFF. The CDR3 nucleotides are TGTGCCAGCAGCACCCGCACAGGGGGGAACACTGAAGCTTTCTTT.

The chain links TRBV28 to TRBJ2-7; 7 nucleotides align to TRBD1. Germline CDR1 reads MDHEN; CDR2 reads SYDVKM. CDR3 length: 11 amino acids. Trimming at V came to 8 bases and at J to 5 bases, leaving 3 bases not matched to a gene. The CDR3 DNA follows: TGTGCCAGCCGCCAGGGGGACGAGCAGTACTTC. Its protein is CASRQGDEQYF.

The chain is built from TRBV7-2 and TRBJ2-7; TRBD2 is a possible D gene (6 bases). Germline loops: CDR1 SGHTA, CDR2 FQGNSA. This CDR3 has 13 amino acids. The V gene lost 5 bases and the J gene lost 5 bases, with 13 bases spanning the gap. The CDR3 coding sequence is TGTGCCAGCAGCCGACTAGATATTGACGAGCAGTACTTC. Its protein is CASSRLDIDEQYF. Supplemented by reference TRBV7-2 and TRBJ2-7, the full variable domain reads GAGVSQSPSNKVTEKGKDVELRCDPISGHTALYWYRQSLGQGLEFLIYFQGNSAPDKSGLPSDRFSAERTGGSVSTLTIQRTQQEDSAVYLCASSRLDIDEQYFGPGTRLTVT.

In its sample, this clonotype was seen a few times. The gene calls are TRBV4-3 and TRBJ2-7; D is uncertain. Per germline, CDR1 LGHNA and CDR2 YSLEER. The CDR3 extends over 12 amino acids. V was shortened by 0 bases and J by 7 bases, with 7 bases between the two germline ends. Here the CDR3 reads CASSQDLEEQYF. CDR3 DNA: TGCGCCAGCAGCCAAGATTTGGAGGAGCAGTACTTC.

The chain couples TRBV9 to TRBJ2-3, with 7 nucleotides matching TRBD2. This CDR3 region has 17 residues. Germline values: CDR1 SGDLS, CDR2 YYNGEE. Trimming cost V 1 base and J 1 base; bases outside gene matches: 9. CDR3 protein: CASSVIDRTRGTDTQYF. The CDR3 DNA follows: TGTGCCAGCAGCGTAATCGATAGGACTAGGGGCACAGATACGCAGTATTTT.

The chain carries TRBV4-3 and TRBJ2-5; 9 bases fit TRBD2. J gave up 2 bases and V 0 bases, and 7 bases lay outside the gene matches. The CDR3 covers 17 residues. Germline V gene data show CDR1 as LGHNA and CDR2 as YSLEER. In DNA form, the CDR3 reads TGCGCCAGCAGCCAAGAGGGGAGCGGGGGGACTCAAGAGACCCAGTACTTC. The encoded protein is CASSQEGSGGTQETQYF.

This clonotype has a handful of counts. V is TRBV6-1 and J is TRBJ2-3; 12 nucleotides line up with TRBD2. The J segment lost 5 bases and the V segment lost 3 bases, leaving 6 bases of the junction unmatched. The CDR3 loop spans 16 amino acids. Per germline, CDR1 MNHNS and CDR2 SASEGT. CDR3 residues: CASSDETSGGLDTQYF. CDR3 nucleotide sequence: TGTGCCAGCAGTGACGAGACTAGCGGGGGTCTAGATACGCAGTATTTT.

The chain links TRBV7-2 to TRBJ2-3; 7 bases are shared with TRBD2. CDR1 SGHTA and CDR2 FQGNSA come from the germline V gene. V lost 3 bases and J lost 4; bases outside the gene matches: 7. This CDR3 comprises 15 residues. DNA for the CDR3: TGTGCCAGCAGCTTCCGAGGACTAGACCCAGATACGCAGTATTTT. Translation: CASSFRGLDPDTQYF.

This clonotype was observed a handful of times. This chain joins TRBV7-2 and TRBJ1-1; D not resolved. Trimming removed 1 base from V and 0 bases from J, with 15 bases in between. The CDR3 is 17 residues long. Germline CDR1 SGHTA, CDR2 FQGNSA. CDR3 sequence: CASSLELFVKVNTEAFF. CDR3 in DNA: TGTGCCAGCAGCTTAGAGTTGTTCGTTAAGGTGAACACTGAAGCTTTCTTT.